Listed below are T cell receptor beta chains from one sample, sequenced in a study of identical twins. TCRdb reanalysed the 5' RACE reads using MiXCR and keeps one entry per CDR3 protein. The profile shows around 340,000 distinct CDR3 sequences, 8.5% to 10% of them singletons. Sequencing used naive T cells sorted from blood. The receptors originated from a woman between 45 and 65 years old in good health. Each CDR3 is given without its conserved first and last residue.

CDR3 | V | length
ASSRTILAGVGTNEQF | TRBV7-2 | 16
ASSYRPFRKSGTDTQY | TRBV6-9 | 16
ASSLDLRGAGSPLH | TRBV5-1 | 14
SASLPGQGNSPLH | TRBV20-1 | 13
SAREAMGLAWGAQY | TRBV20-1 | 14
ASSLDGHEQY | TRBV12-3/TRBV12-4 | 10
APVEPQH | TRBV12-3/TRBV12-4 | 7
ASSQEIAGGVTDTQY | TRBV3-1 | 15
ASSLVSGSNTGELF | TRBV11-2 | 14
ASSLVWDYEQY | TRBV7-2 | 11
ASSLRGGGSSPLH | TRBV12-3/TRBV12-4 | 13
ASSLGGSGYEQY | TRBV12-3/TRBV12-4 | 12
ASSLSGGEQF | TRBV6-4 | 10
ASSWLTGEGNEQF | TRBV7-2 | 13
ASAFLLAGSLGTQY | TRBV11-2 | 14
SAMFGLGLAGEHRELF | TRBV20-1 | 16
ASSPTGTGGFQPQH | TRBV4-1 | 14
ASSPGGGAYEQY | TRBV5-1 | 12
AIAGTSGRLGTGELF | TRBV10-3 | 15
ASSANQGTYEQY | TRBV5-1 | 12
ASTRTSGRAMETQY | TRBV4-1 | 14
ASSLDLVNNEQF | TRBV7-9 | 12
ASSQKVEKTQY | TRBV3-1 | 11
ASSLDTDHRETQY | TRBV11-3 | 13
ASSPRGHQFGEQY | TRBV4-1 | 13
ASSSKPGYNEQF | TRBV11-3 | 12
ASSRRDSTHNEQF | TRBV11-3 | 13
ASRQFLNTGELF | TRBV19 | 12
ASSYEVWGQNYEQY | TRBV6-6 | 14
ASSLDLGSGYT | TRBV5-1 | 11
ASSLGIGREYYNEQF | TRBV12-3/TRBV12-4 | 15
ASSEVGLEADTQY | TRBV2 | 13
SARRYGYNEQF | TRBV20-1 | 11
ASSFSGASTDTQY | TRBV12-3/TRBV12-4 | 13
ASLTGPPYDQPQH | TRBV10-1 | 13
ASSLYDRGKPSETQY | TRBV12-3/TRBV12-4 | 15
SATIPQGTEQF | TRBV20-1 | 11
ASSLDGLPNTEAF | TRBV11-2 | 13
SVDSDRGTNEQF | TRBV29-1 | 12
ASSLGPSGSSYNEQF | TRBV5-1 | 15
ASSYRTGYNEQF | TRBV5-4 | 12
ASSEPNSPLH | TRBV25-1 | 10
ASSRESRDTQY | TRBV9 | 11
ASSLRTGTGTGELF | TRBV12-3/TRBV12-4 | 14
AWESSGANVLT | TRBV30 | 11
SARWGNTEAF | TRBV20-1 | 10
ASSDRGGQPQH | TRBV2 | 11
ASSTHGQGYEQY | TRBV7-9 | 12
AITRGDEQF | TRBV10-3 | 9
ASRGTAGDTQY | TRBV6-2/TRBV6-3 | 11
ASSFLQETQY | TRBV7-9 | 10